This is a list of T cell receptor beta chains from one sample in a study of T cell responses to AZD1222 COVID-19 vaccine. This table comes from immunoSEQ multiplex PCR, and its TCRdb copy is limited to in-frame clones, with some not included. The sample yields 150,000 to 200,000 clones, 80% to 90% seen once. The sequenced sample was peripheral blood, obtained on day 0 of AZD1222 vaccination. These receptors originate from an adult in good health. Both conserved end residues are part of each CDR3. D genes are given only for firm matches.

j_call: TRBJ2-1
d_call: NA
v_call: TRBV24-1
cdr3_aa: CASGNYNEQFF

j_call: TRBJ1-5
d_call: NA
v_call: TRBV19
cdr3_aa: CASSPAVRQPQHF

j_call: TRBJ2-2
d_call: TRBD2
v_call: TRBV5-4
cdr3_aa: CASSFRGGASGELFF

j_call: TRBJ2-3
d_call: NA
v_call: TRBV19
cdr3_aa: CASSSWGRGASTDTQYF

j_call: TRBJ2-1
d_call: TRBD1
v_call: TRBV29-1
cdr3_aa: CSVLAGGSYNEQFF

j_call: TRBJ2-1
d_call: NA
v_call: TRBV7-3
cdr3_aa: CASSRGGTTYNEQFF

j_call: TRBJ1-5
d_call: NA
v_call: TRBV27
cdr3_aa: CASSSGNQPQHF

j_call: TRBJ2-3
d_call: NA
v_call: TRBV28
cdr3_aa: CASSLGTGPTDTQYF

j_call: TRBJ2-2
d_call: TRBD1
v_call: TRBV7-9
cdr3_aa: CASSRTGLNTGELFF

j_call: TRBJ2-7
d_call: NA
v_call: TRBV7-9
cdr3_aa: CASSQGGVSYEQYF

j_call: TRBJ2-1
d_call: NA
v_call: TRBV11-2
cdr3_aa: CASSFTGGTQQFF

j_call: TRBJ2-1
d_call: NA
v_call: TRBV5-1
cdr3_aa: CASSLANNEQFF

j_call: TRBJ1-2
d_call: TRBD1
v_call: TRBV7-3
cdr3_aa: CASSSITGGANGYTF

j_call: TRBJ2-3
d_call: TRBD1
v_call: TRBV5-6
cdr3_aa: CASSYQGQGVTDTQYF

j_call: TRBJ2-3
d_call: NA
v_call: TRBV3-1/TRBV3-2
cdr3_aa: CASSPRALSTDTQYF

j_call: TRBJ2-7
d_call: NA
v_call: TRBV10-3
cdr3_aa: CAIKDRGGQDEQYF

j_call: TRBJ2-5
d_call: TRBD1
v_call: TRBV7-3
cdr3_aa: CASSLTRDRDLVETQYF

j_call: TRBJ2-2
d_call: NA
v_call: TRBV4-3
cdr3_aa: CASSQLWQTNTGELFF

j_call: TRBJ2-3
d_call: NA
v_call: TRBV6-6
cdr3_aa: CASSPDSGRDTQYF

j_call: TRBJ2-5
d_call: NA
v_call: TRBV18
cdr3_aa: CASSLQETQYF

j_call: TRBJ1-5
d_call: TRBD1
v_call: TRBV5-1
cdr3_aa: CASSQGTGEGQPQHF

j_call: TRBJ2-5
d_call: NA
v_call: TRBV6-2/TRBV6-3
cdr3_aa: CASSTIRGRQVSQETQYF

j_call: TRBJ1-2
d_call: TRBD1
v_call: TRBV12-5
cdr3_aa: CASGPPGGGDGYTF

j_call: TRBJ2-7
d_call: NA
v_call: TRBV18
cdr3_aa: CASSPGTYEQYF

j_call: TRBJ1-2
d_call: TRBD1
v_call: TRBV5-4
cdr3_aa: CASSLAGTGYGYTF

j_call: TRBJ2-5
d_call: TRBD2
v_call: TRBV6-1
cdr3_aa: CASSEDGPGLAGGSGETQYF

j_call: TRBJ1-5
d_call: NA
v_call: TRBV5-8
cdr3_aa: CASSFTGVSNQPQHF

j_call: TRBJ2-1
d_call: TRBD2
v_call: TRBV6-5
cdr3_aa: CASSYSSLADYNEQFF